Listed below are T cell receptor beta chains from one sample, sequenced in a study of blood T cell repertoires in COVID-19. Measured with immunoSEQ multiplex PCR; TCRdb has only the in-frame clones, and not every one. The table shows 250,000 to 300,000 clones, with 80% to 90% occurring only once. The sample comprised peripheral blood. Receptor source: a woman aged 70-85 years with COVID-19, enrolled during active disease. CDR3s include the opening cysteine and the closing phenylalanine or tryptophan. A D gene is named only where the DNA matches it firmly. Clone size is shown for a subset of rows, as once, few, many or a class of expanded clone.

clone size	V gene	D gene	J gene	CDR3 protein	CDR3 DNA
.	TRBV7-2	TRBD2	TRBJ2-1	CASRPERLAGGREFF	TGTGCCAGCCGACCCGAGAGGCTAGCGGGAGGGCGTGAGTTCTTC
.	TRBV7-2	TRBD2	TRBJ2-1	CASSLAGTSGSRSVAFF	TGTGCCAGCAGCTTGGCCGGGACTAGCGGGAGTCGGTCCGTTGCGTTCTTC
once	TRBV7-2	.	TRBJ1-1	CASSLVGGNTEAFF	TGTGCCAGCAGCTTAGTAGGGGGTAACACTGAAGCTTTCTTT
.	TRBV5-1	.	TRBJ2-1	CASSLVGSFNEQFF	TGCGCCAGCAGCTTGGTTGGCTCCTTCAATGAGCAGTTCTTC
.	TRBV5-8	.	TRBJ1-2	CASRATGSPGGYTF	TGTGCCAGCAGGGCTACCGGGTCCCCGGGAGGCTACACCTTC
once	TRBV6-5	.	TRBJ1-2	CAARDGTTNGYTF	TGTGCCGCCCGCGACGGAACTACAAATGGCTACACCTTC
.	TRBV5-1	.	TRBJ2-7	CASSLVGQRPYEQYF	TGCGCCAGCAGCTTGGTTGGACAGAGGCCCTACGAGCAGTACTTC
few	TRBV6-2/TRBV6-3	.	TRBJ2-7	CASSSGLNEGVPYEQYF	TGTGCCAGCAGTTCGGGACTCAACGAAGGGGTCCCCTACGAGCAGTACTTC
.	TRBV19	.	TRBJ2-1	CASTTGAYNEQFF	TGTGCCAGTACGACGGGAGCCTACAATGAGCAGTTCTTC
.	TRBV15	TRBD1	TRBJ1-1	CATSRAGQGHHEAFF	TGTGCCACCAGCAGGGCGGGACAGGGCCACCATGAAGCTTTCTTT
.	TRBV30	.	TRBJ2-1	CAWIFSGSSYNEQFF	TGTGCCTGGATCTTTAGCGGATCCTCCTACAATGAGCAGTTCTTC
.	TRBV30	TRBD1	TRBJ1-1	CASDRNNTEAFF	TGTGCCTCGGACAGGAATAACACTGAAGCTTTCTTT
.	TRBV28	TRBD1	TRBJ1-2	CASSLLPGQGDGYTF	TGTGCCAGCAGTCTTCTCCCGGGACAGGGTGATGGCTACACCTTC
.	TRBV5-1	.	TRBJ2-7	CASSVTTRASYEQYF	TGCGCCAGCAGCGTAACGACTAGGGCCTCCTACGAGCAGTACTTC
.	TRBV5-4	TRBD1	TRBJ1-2	CASSLQGGSGYTF	TGTGCCAGCAGCTTACAGGGGGGTAGTGGCTACACCTTC
.	TRBV4-1	.	TRBJ1-1	CASSQGRVGSFNTEAFF	TGCGCCAGCAGCCAAGGGCGGGTCGGGTCCTTCAACACTGAAGCTTTCTTT
.	TRBV3-1/TRBV3-2	TRBD1	TRBJ2-7	CASSQLDRGYEQYF	TGTGCCAGCAGCCAACTAGACAGGGGGTACGAGCAGTACTTC
.	TRBV6-2/TRBV6-3	TRBD1	TRBJ1-2	CASSGYRGSNYGYTF	TGTGCCAGCAGCGGCTACAGGGGGTCCAACTATGGCTACACCTTC
.	TRBV20-1	.	TRBJ2-7	CSAPTSYEQYF	TGCAGTGCTCCTACTAGCTACGAGCAGTACTTC
once	TRBV7-2	TRBD1	TRBJ2-7	CASSLDRGMREQYF	TGTGCCAGCAGCTTGGACAGGGGTATGAGGGAGCAGTACTTC
.	TRBV10-1	TRBD2	TRBJ2-6	CATRSGTSGSGANVLTF	TGCGCCACCAGGTCCGGGACTAGCGGCTCTGGGGCCAACGTCCTGACTTTC
.	TRBV6-5	.	TRBJ1-5	CASRAGSNQPQHF	TGTGCCAGCAGAGCCGGGAGCAATCAGCCCCAGCATTTT
once	TRBV28	TRBD2	TRBJ2-7	CASWTSGTRTEQYF	TGTGCCAGTTGGACGTCAGGGACTAGGACCGAGCAGTACTTC
.	TRBV28	.	TRBJ1-4	CASSLGGFREKLFF	TGTGCCAGCAGTTTAGGAGGGTTTCGGGAAAAACTGTTTTTT